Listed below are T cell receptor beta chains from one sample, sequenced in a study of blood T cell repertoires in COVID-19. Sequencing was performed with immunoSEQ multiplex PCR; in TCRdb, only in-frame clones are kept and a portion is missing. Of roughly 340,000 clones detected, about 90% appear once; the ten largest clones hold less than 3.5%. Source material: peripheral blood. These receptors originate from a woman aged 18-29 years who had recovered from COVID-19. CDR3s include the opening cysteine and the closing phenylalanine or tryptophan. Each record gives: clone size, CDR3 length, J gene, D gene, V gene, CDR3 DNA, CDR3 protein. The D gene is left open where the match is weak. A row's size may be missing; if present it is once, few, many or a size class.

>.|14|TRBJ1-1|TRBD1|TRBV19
TGTGCCAGTAGTATAGGGCGGGACAGATTTGAAGCTTTCTTT
CASSIGRDRFEAFF
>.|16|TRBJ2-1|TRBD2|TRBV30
TGTGCCTGGAGTAAGAGGGCGGGAGCACCCTACAATGAGCAGTTCTTC
CAWSKRAGAPYNEQFF
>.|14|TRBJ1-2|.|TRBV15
TGTGCCACCGCACTCGGGGGGGCCCTCCCTGGCTACACCTTC
CATALGGALPGYTF
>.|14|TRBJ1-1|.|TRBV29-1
TGCAGCGTTGGGTCAGGAAAATTGAACACTGAAGCTTTCTTT
CSVGSGKLNTEAFF
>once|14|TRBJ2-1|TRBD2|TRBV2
TGTGCCAGCAGTGGAACTAGCGGTATGAATGAGCAGTTCTTC
CASSGTSGMNEQFF
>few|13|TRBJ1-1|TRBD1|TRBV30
TGTGCCTGGAAGGGACAGGTCGGCACTGAAGCTTTCTTT
CAWKGQVGTEAFF
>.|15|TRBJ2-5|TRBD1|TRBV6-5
TGTGCCAGCAGCCGACAGGGTTCAGGGGAAGAGACCCAGTACTTC
CASSRQGSGEETQYF
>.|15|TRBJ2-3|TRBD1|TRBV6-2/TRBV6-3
TGTGCCAGCAGCCCAGGGGGTTCCGGCACAGATACGCAGTATTTT
CASSPGGSGTDTQYF
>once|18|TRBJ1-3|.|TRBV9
TGTGCCAGCAGCGTAGGTCTTCGCAGGGGCGATAGTGGAAACACCATATATTTT
CASSVGLRRGDSGNTIYF
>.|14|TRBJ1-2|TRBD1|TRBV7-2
TGTGCCAGCAGCTTTGGGACAGCTAACTATGGCTACACCTTC
CASSFGTANYGYTF
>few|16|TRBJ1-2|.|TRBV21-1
TGTGCCAGCAGCAAAGTTCCCCCAGGGTGGCACTATGGCTACACCTTC
CASSKVPPGWHYGYTF
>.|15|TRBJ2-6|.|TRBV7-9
TGTGCCAGCAGTTGGAGGCCCTCTGGGGCCAACGTCCTGACTTTC
CASSWRPSGANVLTF
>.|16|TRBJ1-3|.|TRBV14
TGTGCCAGCAGCCAAGACGGGAGCGCCTCTGGAAACACCATATATTTT
CASSQDGSASGNTIYF
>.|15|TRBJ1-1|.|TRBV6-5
TGTGCCAGCAGTTACTTTGGGGAGAGGAACACTGAAGCTTTCTTT
CASSYFGERNTEAFF
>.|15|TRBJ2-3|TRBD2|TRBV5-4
TGTGCCAGCAGCCTGGACTTCTCGCCCGGGGGGACGCAGTATTTT
CASSLDFSPGGTQYF
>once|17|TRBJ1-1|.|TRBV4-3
TGCGCCAGCAGCCAAGATCTGCGGGAAAAGGGATACACTGAAGCTTTCTTT
CASSQDLREKGYTEAFF
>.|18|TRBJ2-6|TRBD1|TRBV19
TGTGCCAGTAGTATAGACGGACAGGGTTTGACTGGGGCCAACGTCCTGACTTTC
CASSIDGQGLTGANVLTF
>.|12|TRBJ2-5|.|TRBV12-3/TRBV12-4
TGTGCCAGTGGTTATTCCAATTTGGGGGCTTACTTC
CASGYSNLGAYF
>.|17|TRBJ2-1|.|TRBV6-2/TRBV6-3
TGTGCCAGCAGTTCAGACCAATCGGGACTCGTACCTAATGAGCAGTTCTTC
CASSSDQSGLVPNEQFF
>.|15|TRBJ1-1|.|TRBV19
TGTGCCAGCATAATCAAGGACAGAATGGTAACTGAAGCTTTCTTT
CASIIKDRMVTEAFF